These T cell receptor beta chains were read from a single sample in a study of Ad26.COV2.S vaccination and SARS-CoV-2 variants. Assay used: immunoSEQ multiplex PCR; TCRdb lists only in-frame clones, some missing. The table lists more than 120,000 clones, 86% of them singletons, with about 5% in the top ten. The sequences come from peripheral blood, collected after recovery from COVID-19. The receptor source for this set is a human donor who had recovered from COVID-19. CDR3s include the opening cysteine and the closing phenylalanine or tryptophan. The order of the fields is clone size, J gene, D gene, V gene, CDR3 DNA, CDR3 protein. A D gene is named only where the DNA matches it firmly. Rows give clone size only sometimes, using once, few, many, or a class for an expanded clone.

few	TRBJ2-1	-	TRBV10-1	TGCGCCAGCAGTAGCGCCTGGAACAACAATGAGCAGTTCTTC	CASSSAWNNNEQFF
-	TRBJ1-4	-	TRBV19	TGTGCCACCTCTGCCCGGGACATGGGTTTTTCGGGGCATGAAAAACTGTTTTTT	CATSARDMGFSGHEKLFF
-	TRBJ1-1	TRBD1	TRBV5-1	TGCGCCAGCATGGGACAGGGATGGACTGAAGCTTTCTTT	CASMGQGWTEAFF
-	TRBJ2-3	-	TRBV9	TGTGCCAGCAGCGTAGACTCCGCCGCGTCTGGAGATACGCAGTATTTT	CASSVDSAASGDTQYF
-	TRBJ1-5	-	TRBV28	TGTGCCAGCAGTTTGGAGACATTTAATAATCAGCCCCAGCATTTT	CASSLETFNNQPQHF
-	TRBJ2-6	-	TRBV7-8	TGTGCCAGCAGCTCCACGGTGGGGTCTGGGGCCAACGTCCTGACTTTC	CASSSTVGSGANVLTF
many	TRBJ1-2	TRBD1	TRBV28	TGTGCCAGCAGGATAGGGGACAGGGAGAACTATGGCTACACCTTC	CASRIGDRENYGYTF
few	TRBJ2-6	-	TRBV5-6	TGTGCCAGCAGCCCTATGACGGTGAGCTCTGGGGCCAACGTCCTGACTTTC	CASSPMTVSSGANVLTF
-	TRBJ2-6	-	TRBV7-2	TGTGCCAGCAGCTTAGTCAGCTCTGGGGCCAACGTCCTGACTTTC	CASSLVSSGANVLTF
-	TRBJ2-5	TRBD2	TRBV27	TGTGCCAGCAGTTTTTTTGGGGCGGGGGGCGAGACCCAGTACTTC	CASSFFGAGGETQYF
-	TRBJ2-7	-	TRBV30	TGTGCCTGGGGGGGGCTACTCGAGCAGTACTTC	CAWGGLLEQYF
-	TRBJ2-1	-	TRBV6-1	TGTGCCAGCAGTGACCTCAAGGGGGGGTCCTACAATGAGCAGTTCTTC	CASSDLKGGSYNEQFF
-	TRBJ2-3	TRBD1	TRBV2	TGTGCCAGCAGTGGACAGGGATCCCTCACAGATACGCAGTATTTT	CASSGQGSLTDTQYF
-	TRBJ2-1	-	TRBV5-1	TGCGCCAGCAGCTTGAGTTCACTCTCCTACAATGAGCAGTTCTTC	CASSLSSLSYNEQFF
-	TRBJ2-2	-	TRBV27	TGTGCCAGTACCATACACAGGAGCTCGAACACCGGGGAGCTGTTTTTT	CASTIHRSSNTGELFF
-	TRBJ2-3	-	TRBV6-5	TGTGCCAGCAGTTTAGGACAGACGTTGACAGATACGCAGTATTTT	CASSLGQTLTDTQYF
-	TRBJ1-3	-	TRBV12-5	TGTGCTAGTGGTTTGGGATTAGGGGTGAGCTCTGGAAACACCATATATTTT	CASGLGLGVSSGNTIYF
-	TRBJ1-1	TRBD1	TRBV10-1	TGCGCCAGCAGTGAGCTCCGGACAGGGAAAGGGACTGAAGCTTTCTTT	CASSELRTGKGTEAFF
-	TRBJ1-5	-	TRBV6-5	TGTGCCAGCAATTTTCGGGGAGCGAGTCAGCCCCAGCATTTT	CASNFRGASQPQHF
-	TRBJ1-5	TRBD1	TRBV6-2/TRBV6-3	TGTGCCAGCAGTTTACAGGGGGCGCAGCCCCAGCATTTT	CASSLQGAQPQHF
-	TRBJ1-2	TRBD1	TRBV6-6	TGTGCCAGCAGTCCGGGACAGGCCTATGGCTACACCTTC	CASSPGQAYGYTF
-	TRBJ2-5	-	TRBV7-7	TGTGCTAGCAGCCCCGCCGGGCGGCCGATCGCTGGGGAGACCCAGTACTTC	CASSPAGRPIAGETQYF
-	TRBJ2-3	TRBD1	TRBV6-2/TRBV6-3	TGTGCCAGCAGTTCACTGCAGGGGGTTTCAGATACGCAGTATTTT	CASSSLQGVSDTQYF
-	TRBJ1-1	-	TRBV5-5	TGTGCCAGCAGCTTGAACAGCGGTGGCTTGATGAACACTGAAGCTTTCTTT	CASSLNSGGLMNTEAFF
-	TRBJ1-6	-	TRBV27	TGTGCCAGCAGACTAGACGGATATAATTCACCCCTCCACTTT	CASRLDGYNSPLHF
-	TRBJ1-2	TRBD1	TRBV19	TGTGCCACAAACCCCGACAGGGGGCAAAACTATGGCTACACCTTC	CATNPDRGQNYGYTF
-	TRBJ2-2	TRBD1	TRBV28	TGTGCCAGCAGTTTAGGCCAGGGGGCCAACGGGGAGCTGTTTTTT	CASSLGQGANGELFF
-	TRBJ2-3	-	TRBV24-1	TGTGCCACCAGTGATTTCGACCAGACCTTATCGAGGCAGTATTTT	CATSDFDQTLSRQYF
-	TRBJ1-1	-	TRBV3-1/TRBV3-2	TGTGCCAGCAGCCAAGTACCCGCGGCCTTGAACACTGAAGCTTTCTTT	CASSQVPAALNTEAFF
-	TRBJ2-2	-	TRBV3-1/TRBV3-2	TGTGCCAGCAGCCCGAGTACCGGGGAGCTGTTTTTT	CASSPSTGELFF
-	TRBJ2-1	-	TRBV7-9	TGTGCCAGCAGCTTCCAGGGTGCGGGGTTGAATGAGCAGTTCTTC	CASSFQGAGLNEQFF
-	TRBJ1-3	-	TRBV11-2	TGTGCCAGCAGCTTAGCCAGGGGAACTGGAAACACCATATATTTT	CASSLARGTGNTIYF
-	TRBJ1-1	-	TRBV5-1	TGCGCCAGCAGCTCGGTAACGGGGACTGAAGCTTTCTTT	CASSSVTGTEAFF
-	TRBJ2-7	TRBD1	TRBV11-3	TGTGCCAGCAGCTTCAGTACAGGGGGGAACTACGAGCAGTACTTC	CASSFSTGGNYEQYF
-	TRBJ1-5	TRBD1	TRBV2	TGTGCCAGCAGTGCCACGAAGGCGGGTGTCGTCGGACAGGAAAACCAGCCCCAGCATTTT	CASSATKAGVVGQENQPQHF
-	TRBJ1-4	TRBD1	TRBV24-1	TGTGCCACCAGTGCCACCATTCCGATCAGCCGGCAGGGGGATGAAAAACTGTTTTTT	CATSATIPISRQGDEKLFF
-	TRBJ2-3	TRBD2	TRBV30	TGTGCCTGGAGTGAAGTAGCGGGGGGGCAGTATTTT	CAWSEVAGGQYF
-	TRBJ1-5	TRBD1	TRBV27	TGTGCCAGCAGTTCCTTGACAGGGGGTCTCAATCAGCCCCAGCATTTT	CASSSLTGGLNQPQHF
-	TRBJ2-6	-	TRBV5-1	TGCGCCAGCAGCTTAAGTCTCTCTGGGGCCAACGTCCTGACTTTC	CASSLSLSGANVLTF
-	TRBJ1-1	TRBD1	TRBV5-1	TGCGCCAGCAGCTTGGAGGGGGCGAGGACTGAAGCTTTCTTT	CASSLEGARTEAFF
-	TRBJ2-7	-	TRBV10-1	TGCGCCAGCAGTGATCACGAGCAGTACTTC	CASSDHEQYF
-	TRBJ2-7	-	TRBV5-1	TGCGCCAGCAGCCCAAGCGTTGGAGGCTACGAGCAGTACTTC	CASSPSVGGYEQYF
-	TRBJ1-5	-	TRBV24-1	TGTGCCACCAGTGATTTGCGAAACCACCAGCATTTT	CATSDLRNHQHF
-	TRBJ2-1	TRBD2	TRBV7-7	TGTGCTAGCAGCCCCCTAGCGGGGGGGATAAATGAGCAGTTCTTC	CASSPLAGGINEQFF
-	TRBJ2-5	-	TRBV7-7	TGTGCTAGCAGCTTAGGGGCACTGGAGACCCAGTACTTC	CASSLGALETQYF
-	TRBJ2-5	-	TRBV29-1	TGCAGCGCCCACCCACAGTCTGGAGGGACCCAGTACTTC	CSAHPQSGGTQYF